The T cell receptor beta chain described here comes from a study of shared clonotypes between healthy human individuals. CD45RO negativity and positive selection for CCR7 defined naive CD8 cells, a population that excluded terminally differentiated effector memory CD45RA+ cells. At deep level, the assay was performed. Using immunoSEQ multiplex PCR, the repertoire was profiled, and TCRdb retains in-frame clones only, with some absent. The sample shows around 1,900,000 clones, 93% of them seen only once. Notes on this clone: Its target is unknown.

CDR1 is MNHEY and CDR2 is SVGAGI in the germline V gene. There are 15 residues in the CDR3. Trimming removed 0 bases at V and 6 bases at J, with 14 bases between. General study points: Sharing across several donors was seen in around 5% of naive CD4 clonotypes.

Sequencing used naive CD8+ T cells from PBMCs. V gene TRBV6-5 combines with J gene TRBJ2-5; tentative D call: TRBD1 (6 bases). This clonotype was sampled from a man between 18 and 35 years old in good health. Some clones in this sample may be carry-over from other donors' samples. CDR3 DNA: TGTGCCAGCAGTTACTCGAGAACAGGGCGGCAGACCCAGTACTTC. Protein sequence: CASSYSRTGRQTQYF.